This T cell receptor (beta chain) was recorded in a study of CD8+CD57+ T cells in acquired aplastic anemia (dated by TCRdb to between 2018 and 2020). Study-wide context: Extracted DNA from sorted CD4+ and CD8+ cells averaged approximately 3 ug, ranging from about 0.19 to 30 ug. A CD8+CD57+ expansion meant a frequency higher than the mean frequency seen in healthy subjects.

The CDR3 spans 15 residues, from the cysteine through the phenylalanine. Kept here is only the CDR3 DNA, which spans 45 bases and is read in frame from base 1. V loses 0 bases, J loses 7 bases, and the germline ends lie 17 bases apart. According to the germline V gene, CDR1 reads SGDLS and CDR2 reads YYNGEE. As regards this clonotype: No cognate antigen has been identified for it. Base-call qualities are not available, and no considerably larger clone is one nucleotide away.

Overall study results and their limits: Patients and healthy controls showed no significant difference in CD8+ Simpson's diversity (P=0.060). Around 31 CD8+ CDR3 sequences were shared between patients and controls but appeared highly expressed in patients and within their immunodominant clones.

Genomic DNA served as template for TCR beta VDJ combination and CDR3 sequence profiling. An Illumina HiSeq 2000 was used for TCR repertoire sequencing. Per the source publication's procedure: TRBV/TRBJ rearrangement plots, CDR3 size and DJ length profiles, and Simpson's diversity index were used to assess repertoires. The most abundant DNA sequence in the deep sequencing data was taken as the immunodominant clone. CDR3 amino acid sequences were checked for sharing across subjects and were also compared against the VDJdb database and published repertoires. Using fastp at Q25 and MiXCR, TCRdb reprocessed the public reads and kept productive beta chains. Each CDR3 protein appears once, grouped with its most common genes and DNA. V and J calls and clone size were set by TCRdb, not the authors. Present in this sample are about 180,000 distinct CDR3 sequences, approximately 48% of which were seen just once. The ten largest make up 10% to 15% of the sample.

Flow cytometry had shown CD8+CD57+ cell expansion in the patients selected for sequencing. Every patient had severe acquired aplastic anemia, diagnosed using the International Study of Aplastic Anemia and Agranulocytosis and Camitta criteria. At the time blood was sampled, none of the patients had received any therapy. In the study, sorted CD4+ and CD8+ blood T cells from patients with severe aplastic anemia and from healthy subjects underwent deep sequencing of TCR repertoires. In the USA, patient enrollment took place under clinicaltrials.gov protocols 00001620, 01623167, 00001397, 00071045, 00081523 and 00961064. Ficoll-Paque density gradient centrifugation was used to isolate peripheral blood mononuclear cells. Before DNA was extracted, CD4+ and CD8+ T cells were sorted using either FACS or magnetic beads.

The sequence joins TRBV9 to TRBJ2-7; the best D guess is TRBD1, with 6 bases matching. The source is a human donor with aplastic anemia. Sequences were obtained from sorted CD4+, CD8+, or CD8+CD57+ T cells (not recorded which) from PBMCs. Here the CDR3 is given as CASSVALEGVVEQYF. The sequence in DNA is TGTGCCAGCAGCGTAGCTCTCGAGGGGGTGGTGGAGCAGTACTTC.